These T cell receptor beta chains were read from a single sample in a study of vaccination effects on CD4 cells after COVID-19. Here immunoSEQ multiplex PCR was the method, and the copy in TCRdb shows in-frame clones only, minus some. The sample has around 36,000 clones; roughly two thirds are singletons. No cognate antigen is known for these TCRs. The sample in question was CD4+ T cells from PBMCs cultured with SARS-CoV-2 spike peptides, obtained before COVID-19 vaccination. These receptor sequences come from a human donor who received a COVID-19 vaccine. Both conserved end residues are part of each CDR3. The order of the fields is D gene, V gene, CDR3 length, J gene, clone size, CDR3 protein, CDR3 DNA. The D gene is left open where the match is weak. The listing skips clone size in some rows; elsewhere it reads once, few, many or a size class.

.,TRBV9,13,TRBJ1-1,few,CASSPQEGFGAFF,TGTGCCAGCAGCCCCCAGGAGGGATTCGGAGCTTTCTTT
.,TRBV6-2/TRBV6-3,14,TRBJ1-6,.,CASSNYRADSPLHF,TGTGCCAGCAGCAACTACAGGGCCGATTCACCCCTCCACTTT
.,TRBV6-5,13,TRBJ1-5,.,CASKARGTQPQHF,TGTGCCAGCAAAGCAAGAGGGACCCAGCCCCAGCATTTT
TRBD1,TRBV28,16,TRBJ1-3,.,CASRSGSGGPGNTIYF,TGTGCCAGCAGATCGGGATCAGGGGGGCCTGGAAACACCATATATTTT
.,TRBV28,12,TRBJ2-5,.,CASSLGLRDQYF,TGTGCCAGCAGTTTGGGGCTCCGGGACCAGTACTTC
.,TRBV19,13,TRBJ1-2,few,CASNKDRYYGYTF,TGTGCCAGTAATAAGGACAGATACTATGGCTACACCTTC
.,TRBV30,13,TRBJ2-1,.,CAWMEGSYNEQFF,TGTGCCTGGATGGAAGGGAGCTACAATGAGCAGTTCTTC
.,TRBV10-3,15,TRBJ2-1,few,CAISDGGGSYNEQFF,TGTGCCATCAGTGATGGGGGTGGTTCCTACAATGAGCAGTTCTTC
TRBD1,TRBV5-1,14,TRBJ1-2,.,CASNYGQDIKGYTF,TGCGCCAGCAATTACGGACAGGACATTAAAGGCTACACCTTC
TRBD2,TRBV5-1,15,TRBJ2-2,.,CASGAGVVITGELFF,TGCGCCAGCGGAGCGGGGGTCGTTATAACCGGGGAGCTGTTTTTT
TRBD1,TRBV9,14,TRBJ1-2,few,CASSGQGATEGYTF,TGTGCCAGCAGCGGACAGGGGGCAACTGAGGGCTACACCTTC
.,TRBV19,13,TRBJ1-2,.,CASNPVGSYGYTF,TGTGCCAGTAACCCCGTGGGGAGCTATGGCTACACCTTC
TRBD1,TRBV2,13,TRBJ1-2,few,CASSEDRAYGYTF,TGTGCCAGCAGTGAGGACAGGGCGTATGGCTACACCTTC
.,TRBV24-1,13,TRBJ2-2,.,CATSAPKPGELFF,TGTGCCACCAGTGCCCCCAAGCCCGGGGAGCTGTTTTTT
TRBD2,TRBV7-2,17,TRBJ2-3,.,CASSYSVRGGQSDTQYF,TGTGCCAGCAGCTACTCAGTCCGGGGGGGCCAATCAGATACGCAGTATTTT
TRBD1,TRBV12-5,16,TRBJ1-4,.,CASGPEKGDRNEKLFF,TGTGCTAGTGGTCCTGAAAAAGGGGACAGGAATGAAAAACTGTTTTTT